This T cell receptor (beta chain) was captured in a study of control samples from healthy donors and cancer patients (dated by TCRdb to about 2020). This clone was observed a handful of times. Its specific antigen is unknown. No much larger clonotype is one base removed from it; base qualities were not supplied. Receptors were amplified or captured by the immunoSEQ multiplex PCR assay. TCRdb retrieved this table from immuneACCESS and kept in-frame rearrangements only. Not all clones are present; in checked studies, unresolved V genes account for under half, and no reason is known for the remainder. In this sample the table shows tens of thousands of clones, about 88% of which occur a single time. Clones ranked in the top ten supply under 15% of the sample. Taken from the germline V gene, the CDR1 and CDR2 loops are SGDLS and YYNGEE. The CDR3 spans 14 residues, from the cysteine through the phenylalanine. Only the CDR3 region is kept as DNA, spanning 42 bases read in frame from base 1. At the junction V is shortened by 3 bases and J by 9 bases, with 13 bases in between.

The sequenced sample was blood. This TCR was sampled from a woman aged 70-85 years in good health. Rearrangement joined TRBV9 to TRBJ1-6, with the D gene not confidently named. The CDR3 in this case is CASSAGDRLSPLHF. The sequenced DNA is TGTGCCAGCAGCGCGGGTGATCGCCTTTCACCCCTCCACTTT.